This T cell receptor (beta chain) was documented in a study of blood T cell repertoires in COVID-19. Overall study: COVID-19 samples collected from the United States, Italy and Spain covered acute and convalescent phases.

Some clones are missing from TCRdb's copy, which holds only in-frame ones; the method was immunoSEQ multiplex PCR. The sample holds some 90,000 clones, almost 90% seen once. This clone appeared once. The CDR3 is 15 residues long. CDR1 is MNHEY, CDR2 SMNVEV, per germline (reference sequence). J lost 1 base, V lost 7 bases, and 6 bases had no gene match. The TCR comes from an elderly woman with active or convalescent COVID-19. Sequencing was carried out using peripheral blood. V usage is TRBV27 and J usage is TRBJ1-1, with 10 bases fitting TRBD1. This CDR3 is CASKGTGAGNTEAFF. The CDR3 DNA is TGTGCCAGCAAGGGGACAGGGGCTGGGAACACTGAAGCTTTCTTT.